The subject of this entry is one T cell receptor beta chain. These data originate in a study of technical replicates of blood from several donors. CDR1 is SGHTA, CDR2 FQGTGA, per germline. The CDR3 totals 16 residues. J gave up 3 bases and V 5 bases, and 9 bases lay outside the gene matches. Clones were sequenced by immunoSEQ multiplex PCR, and TCRdb holds only the in-frame ones, with some missing. The repertoire has tens of thousands of clones, about 97% of them found once; the top ten carry roughly 0.25%. This receptor was taken from a human donor in good health. The gene calls are TRBV7-3 and TRBJ2-3, with 9 bases fitting TRBD1. Sequenced sample: T cells isolated from PBMCs. In DNA, the CDR3 is TGTGCCAGCAGCGTCAACCGGGACAGGGCAACAGATACGCAGTATTTT. It specifies CASSVNRDRATDTQYF. The whole variable domain, filled in from reference TRBV7-3 and TRBJ2-3, reads GAGVSQTPSNKVTEKGKYVELRCDPISGHTALYWYRQSLGQGPEFLIYFQGTGAADDSGLPNDRFFAVRPEGSVSTLKIQRTERGDSAVYLCASSVNRDRATDTQYFGPGTRLTVL.